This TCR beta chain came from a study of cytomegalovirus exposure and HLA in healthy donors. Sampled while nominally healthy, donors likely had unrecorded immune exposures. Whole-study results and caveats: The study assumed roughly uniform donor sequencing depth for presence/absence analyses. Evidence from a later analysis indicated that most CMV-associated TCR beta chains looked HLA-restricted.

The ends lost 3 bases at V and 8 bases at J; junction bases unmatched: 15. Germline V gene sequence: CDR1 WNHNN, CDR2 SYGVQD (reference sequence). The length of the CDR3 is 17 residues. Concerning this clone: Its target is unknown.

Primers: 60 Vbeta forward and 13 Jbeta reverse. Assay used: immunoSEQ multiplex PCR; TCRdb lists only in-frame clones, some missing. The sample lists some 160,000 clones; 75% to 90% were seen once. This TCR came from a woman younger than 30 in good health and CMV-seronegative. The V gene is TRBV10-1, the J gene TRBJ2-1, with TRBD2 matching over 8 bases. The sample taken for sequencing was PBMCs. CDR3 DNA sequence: TGCGCCAGCAGTGACCACGGACTAGCCGGGGGGTTCGATGAGCAGTTCTTC. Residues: CASSDHGLAGGFDEQFF.